These 10 T cell receptor beta chains were sequenced from one sample in a study of blood T cells in healthy people across ages (dated by TCRdb to about 2015). Receptor amplification or capture employed 5' RACE. Instrument on record: Illumina HiSeq 2500. The second PCR ran for roughly 7 to 12 cycles and used a J-beta primer mix along with a sample-barcoded 5' primer. Clones were called with MiXCR by TCRdb after fastp trimmed the public reads at Q25, and only in-frame beta chains were retained. Under each unique CDR3 protein, matching rows form one entry showing the most common genes and DNA. The sample has 870,000 or so distinct CDR3 sequences on record, under 35% of them singletons. The ten largest clones add up to roughly a sixth of the sample. Sequencing was performed on blood. The receptors here all came from a woman older than 75 in good health.

This clonotype has ten or more counts. This CDR3 is CASSTRTGGTYNEQFF. The DNA for the CDR3 is TGTGCCAGCAGCACTCGGACAGGCGGCACCTACAATGAGCAGTTCTTC. J is TRBJ2-1 and V is TRBV7-9; TRBD1 matches at 7 bases. V shed 5 bases, J shed 2 bases, and the junction held 9 bases outside the gene matches. Germline V gives CDR1 SEHNR, CDR2 FQNEAQ (reference sequence). This CDR3 spans 16 amino acids.

In this sample, this clonotype turned up a few times. The rearrangement links TRBV6-5 to TRBJ1-4; 7 nucleotides match TRBD1. CDR3 length equals 16 residues. Germline V CDR1 and CDR2: MNHEY, SVGAGI. The V segment lost 2 bases and the J segment 0 bases; nucleotides outside the gene matches: 3. The CDR3 loop is CASSYGQGATNEKLFF. The DNA of the CDR3 is TGTGCCAGCAGTTACGGGCAGGGGGCAACTAATGAAAAACTGTTTTTT.

This clonotype showed up many times. The chain recombines TRBV7-2 with TRBJ1-4; D possibly corresponds to TRBD1 (5 bases). The CDR3 is 17 amino acids. Germline lookup yields CDR1 SGHTA and CDR2 FQGNSA. The germline V and J ends were trimmed by 5 bases and 6 bases, with 22 bases remaining between them. CDR3 nucleotides: TGTGCCAGCAGCGGCGGGACGGCGAACACCCTTCATGAAAAACTGTTTTTT. Its protein is CASSGGTANTLHEKLFF.

V gene TRBV5-1 combines with J gene TRBJ2-7; TRBD1 might be the D (6 bases). V shed 2 bases and J shed 2 bases, with 11 bases lying between them. There are 14 residues in the CDR3. Germline lookup yields CDR1 SGHRS and CDR2 YFSETQ. CDR3 sequence reads: CASSFGQQTYEQYF. The DNA for the CDR3 is TGCGCCAGCAGCTTCGGACAGCAAACCTACGAGCAGTACTTC.

In regard to this clonotype: This could be a read error, since a much larger clone is one nucleotide away. The chain couples TRBV20-1 to TRBJ2-5, with D perhaps being TRBD1 or TRBD2 (5 bases each). V lost 8 bases and J 5 bases, leaving 15 bases between the germline ends. The CDR3 sequence is 12 residues long. Per germline, CDR1 DFQATT and CDR2 SNEGSKA (reference sequence). In DNA form, the CDR3 reads TGCAGTACTGGGACCCTCCGGGAGACCCAGTACTTC. It codes for CSTGTLRETQYF.

Concerning this clonotype itself: Because it lacks the conserved phenylalanine or tryptophan at the end, this CDR3 is likely a read error. The chain recombines TRBV7-2 with TRBJ2-1; 9 positions match TRBD2. The CDR3 is made up of 15 amino acids. Trimming at V came to 6 bases and at J to 5 bases, leaving 8 bases not matched to a gene. From germline, CDR1 is SGHTA and CDR2 FQGNSA. The CDR3 sequence: CASRLSGGTDNEQFC. CDR3 in DNA: TGTGCCAGCAGACTAAGCGGGGGGACCGACAATGAGCAGTTCTGC.

This clonotype was seen at least ten times. V usage is TRBV12-3 or TRBV12-4 and J usage is TRBJ1-2, with 10 positions matching TRBD1. Unmatched junction bases numbered 6, after V lost 1 base and J lost 7 bases. The CDR3 has 15 amino acids. In DNA, the CDR3 is TGTGCCAGCAGTTTAGGACAGGGGGCTTATGGTGGCTACACCTTC. This encodes CASSLGQGAYGGYTF.

At least ten counts were recorded for this clonotype. This CDR3 reads CASSGAGTRFFNEQFF. In DNA form, the CDR3 reads TGCGCCAGCAGCGGGGCCGGGACTAGATTTTTCAATGAGCAGTTCTTC. J is TRBJ2-1 and V is TRBV4-3; TRBD2 agrees at 8 bases. The CDR3 covers 16 residues. V lost 5 bases and J lost 6; bases outside the gene matches: 12. Germline V gene lookup returns CDR1 LGHNA and CDR2 YSLEER.

There are many counts of this clonotype. The chain employs TRBV7-2 and TRBJ2-3; 14 bases map to TRBD2. Unmatched junction bases numbered 6, after V lost 0 bases and J lost 4 bases. The germline CDR1 and CDR2 sequences are SGHTA and FQGNSA. The CDR3 totals 18 residues. CDR3 residues: CASSLAKTSGGAADTQYF. The CDR3 DNA reads as TGTGCCAGCAGCTTAGCCAAGACTAGCGGGGGGGCTGCAGATACGCAGTATTTT.

This clonotype came up many times. The chain recombines TRBV4-3 with TRBJ2-1, with 10 nucleotides matching TRBD1. V shed 3 bases and J 9 bases; nucleotides not matched to a gene: 2. The length of the CDR3 is 13 residues. CDR1 and CDR2 from the germline V gene are LGHNA and YSLEER. The CDR3 reads CASSQDRGVEQFF. The CDR3 DNA sequence: TGCGCCAGCAGCCAGGACAGGGGGGTTGAGCAGTTCTTC.